This TCR beta chain was recorded in a study of blood T cell repertoires in COVID-19. Study details: PBMCs, B-cell-depleted T cells, or T cells were the source of the cDNA or gDNA that made up the material.

The V gene lost 3 bases and the J gene lost 6 bases, with 12 bases spanning the gap. CDR1 and CDR2 (germline): KGHSH, LQKENI. The CDR3 has 15 amino acids. Methods used by the authors: Reference gene primer amplification gave estimated nucleated cell counts. The repertoire was sequenced with immunoSEQ multiplex PCR; TCRdb's copy has only in-frame clones and lacks some. V and J calls and clone size follow that table, whereas D and trimming were derived from the DNA. Of about 90,000 clones listed, 70% to 90% are singletons. The source of this sequence is a human donor in a cohort sampled during active COVID-19. The source material was peripheral blood. The chain employs TRBV18 and TRBJ1-6; possibly TRBD1 for D (6 bases). CDR3 bases: TGTGCCAGCTCACCTGACGGGACATCTAATTCACCCCTCCACTTT. It is translated as CASSPDGTSNSPLHF.